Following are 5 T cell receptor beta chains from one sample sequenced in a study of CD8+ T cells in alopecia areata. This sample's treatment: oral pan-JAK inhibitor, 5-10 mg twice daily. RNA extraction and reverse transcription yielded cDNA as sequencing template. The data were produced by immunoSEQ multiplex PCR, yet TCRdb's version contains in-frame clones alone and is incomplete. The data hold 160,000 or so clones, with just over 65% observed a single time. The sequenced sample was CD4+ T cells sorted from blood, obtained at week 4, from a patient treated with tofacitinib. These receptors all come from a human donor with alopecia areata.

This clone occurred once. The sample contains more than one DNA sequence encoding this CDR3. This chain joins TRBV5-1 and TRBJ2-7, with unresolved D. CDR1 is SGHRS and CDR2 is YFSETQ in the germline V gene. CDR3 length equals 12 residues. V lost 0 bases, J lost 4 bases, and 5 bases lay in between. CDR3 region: CASSLGQYEQYF. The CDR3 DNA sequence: TGCGCCAGCAGCTTGGGTCAGTACGAGCAGTACTTC.

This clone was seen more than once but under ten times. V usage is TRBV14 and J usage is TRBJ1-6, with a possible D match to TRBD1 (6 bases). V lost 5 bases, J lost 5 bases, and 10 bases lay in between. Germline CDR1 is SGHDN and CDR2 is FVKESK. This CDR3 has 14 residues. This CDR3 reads CASSLGQNNSPLHF. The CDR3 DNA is TGTGCCAGCAGCTTGGGACAAAATAATTCACCCCTCCACTTT.

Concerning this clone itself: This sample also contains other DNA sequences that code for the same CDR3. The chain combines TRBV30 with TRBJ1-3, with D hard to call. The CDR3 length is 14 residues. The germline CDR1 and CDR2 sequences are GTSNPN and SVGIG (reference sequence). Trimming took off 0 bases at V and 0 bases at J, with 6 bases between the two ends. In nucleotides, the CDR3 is TGTGCCTGGAGTGTCTCCAGCTCTGGAAACACCATATATTTT. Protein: CAWSVSSSGNTIYF. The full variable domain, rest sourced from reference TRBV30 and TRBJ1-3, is SQTIHQWPATLVQPVGSPLSLECTVEGTSNPNLYWYRQAAGRGLQLLFYSVGIGQISSEVPQNLSASRPQDRQFILSSKKLLLSDSGFYLCAWSVSSSGNTIYFGEGSWLTVV.

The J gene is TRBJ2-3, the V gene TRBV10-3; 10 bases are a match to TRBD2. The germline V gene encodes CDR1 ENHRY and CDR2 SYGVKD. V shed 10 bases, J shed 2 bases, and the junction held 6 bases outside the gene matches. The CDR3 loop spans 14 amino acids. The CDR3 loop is CASIAGGYTDTQYF. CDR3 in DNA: TGTGCCAGTATAGCGGGGGGTTACACAGATACGCAGTATTTT.

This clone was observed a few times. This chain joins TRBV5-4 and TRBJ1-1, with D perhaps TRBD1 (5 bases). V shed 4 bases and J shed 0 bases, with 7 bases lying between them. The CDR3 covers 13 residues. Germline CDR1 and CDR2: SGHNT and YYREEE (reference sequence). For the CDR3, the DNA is TGTGCCAGCAGCGCAGGGATGAACACTGAAGCTTTCTTT. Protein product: CASSAGMNTEAFF.